One sample yielded the 10 T cell receptor beta chains listed below, sequenced in a study of T cell repertoires in cytomegalovirus infection. TCRdb re-derived calls from the reads in MiXCR, one entry per CDR3 protein. The repertoire holds 250,000 to 300,000 distinct CDR3 sequences, with about 26% as singletons. Sequencing was carried out using PBMCs. Every receptor here comes from a human donor in good health (CMV status not recorded). Some clones in this sample may be carry-over from other donors' samples.

The chain is built from TRBV7-2 and TRBJ2-7; weak D call: TRBD2 (6 bases). With 5 bases removed from V and 1 base from J, the gap between germline ends came to 15 bases. Germline loops: CDR1 SGHTA, CDR2 FQGNSA. CDR3 length: 15 residues. CDR3 amino acids: CASSRSGPRSYEQYF. The CDR3 DNA sequence: TGTGCCAGCAGCCGAAGCGGGCCCAGGTCCTACGAGCAGTACTTC.

This clonotype was counted a few times. The chain employs TRBV20-1 and TRBJ2-5, with 7 positions matching TRBD1. V lost 4 bases to trimming and J lost 0 bases; unmatched junction nucleotides: 5. The length of the CDR3 is 14 residues. Germline CDR1 reads DFQATT; CDR2 reads SNEGSKA (reference sequence). The CDR3 coding sequence is TGCAGTGCTACCGGGACAGCGTACCAAGAGACCCAGTACTTC. This gives the protein CSATGTAYQETQYF.

The chain employs TRBV19 and TRBJ2-2; D perhaps matches TRBD2 (5 bases). Trimming pared 8 bases from V and 3 bases from J, leaving 7 bases between. The CDR3 is made up of 12 amino acids. The germline gives CDR1 LNHDA, CDR2 SQIVND (reference sequence). The CDR3 coding sequence is TGTGCCAGTCAGCGGTACACCGGGGAGCTGTTTTTT. The encoded protein is CASQRYTGELFF.

J is TRBJ2-2 and V is TRBV28; unclear D gene. The V end was cut by 4 bases, the J end by 1 base, with 7 bases between. The germline CDR1 and CDR2 sequences are MDHEN and SYDVKM. The CDR3 has 14 amino acids. CDR3 bases: TGTGCCAGCAGTTCGACATGGAACACCGGGGAGCTGTTTTTT. Its translation is CASSSTWNTGELFF.

This clonotype came up many times. The rearrangement joins TRBV7-2 to TRBJ1-1, with no clear D. Trimming took off 2 bases at V and 0 bases at J, with 7 bases between the two ends. The germline gives CDR1 SGHTA, CDR2 FQGNSA. CDR3 size: 14 residues. The CDR3 DNA is TGTGCCAGCAGCTTACCTGGGGTGAACACTGAAGCTTTCTTT. Translated: CASSLPGVNTEAFF.

This clonotype turned up a few times. The rearrangement links TRBV11-2 to TRBJ2-5; D not resolved. V was pared by 5 bases and J by 5 bases, with 12 bases between. CDR3 length equals 13 residues. The germline gives CDR1 SGHAT, CDR2 FQNNGV. CDR3 nucleotides: TGTGCCAGCAGCCTACTCGGAATGGAGACCCAGTACTTC. It yields the protein CASSLLGMETQYF.

The chain carries TRBV20-1 and TRBJ1-4; TRBD1 matches at 7 bases. The trim removed 2 bases at V and 6 bases at J, leaving 9 bases unmatched. Germline assignment: CDR1 DFQATT and CDR2 SNEGSKA (reference sequence). This CDR3 is built from 15 residues. The CDR3 DNA is TGCAGTGCTAGACCCAGGGGGGCCGGAGATGAAAAACTGTTTTTT. It translates to CSARPRGAGDEKLFF.

In this sample, this clonotype turned up a few times. V is TRBV7-9 and J is TRBJ1-1, with TRBD1 as a possible D gene (5 bases). The CDR3 sequence is 13 residues long. The V gene's germline CDR1 is SEHNR and CDR2 FQNEAQ (reference sequence). Trimming pared 3 bases from V and 7 bases from J, leaving 12 bases between. CDR3 in DNA: TGTGCCAGCAGCTTGACCTCCAGGGATGAAGCTTTCTTT. Translation: CASSLTSRDEAFF.

This clonotype has only a few counts. The rearrangement joins TRBV20-1 to TRBJ2-2; D uncertain. V was trimmed by 2 bases and J by 1 base, leaving 20 bases between them. This CDR3 spans 18 amino acids. Per the germline V gene, CDR1 is DFQATT and CDR2 is SNEGSKA (reference sequence). CDR3 coding DNA: TGCAGTGCTAGACCCAACGACGGCGGCCGATTGAACACCGGGGAGCTGTTTTTT. Its translation is CSARPNDGGRLNTGELFF.

The rearrangement uses TRBV6-1 and TRBJ1-1; D is unclear. This CDR3 has 14 amino acids. V lost 3 bases and J 3 bases, leaving 11 bases between the germline ends. Germline CDR1 reads MNHNS; CDR2 reads SASEGT. In DNA, the CDR3 is TGTGCCAGCAGTGAGACCGACCGGGACACTGAAGCTTTCTTT. Its protein is CASSETDRDTEAFF.